The next 30 T cell receptor beta chains were all read from a single sample in a study of blood T cell repertoires in COVID-19. TCRdb's table, derived via immunoSEQ multiplex PCR, lists solely in-frame clones and lacks some. The data show 100,000 to 150,000 clones, with around 90% seen just once and about 1.6% held by the top ten. The sample taken for sequencing was peripheral blood. These receptors were obtained from a human donor in a cohort sampled during active COVID-19.

The genes are TRBV7-9 and TRBJ2-6; D possibly corresponds to TRBD2 (5 bases). CDR1 and CDR2 (germline): SEHNR, FQNEAQ (reference sequence). The CDR3 contains 16 residues. With 1 base removed from V and 0 bases from J, the gap between germline ends came to 7 bases. CDR3 DNA: TGTGCCAGCAGCTTAGACGGGGTCTCTGGGGCCAACGTCCTGACTTTC. Its protein is CASSLDGVSGANVLTF.

The chain combines TRBV11-1 with TRBJ2-1; 9 bases fit TRBD2. The V segment lost 7 bases and the J segment 9 bases; nucleotides outside the gene matches: 13. The CDR3 is 15 residues long. The germline V gene encodes CDR1 SGHAT and CDR2 FQDESV (reference sequence). CDR3 region: CASTPWAGGPVEQFF. In DNA, the CDR3 is TGTGCCAGCACCCCCTGGGCGGGGGGGCCGGTTGAGCAGTTCTTC.

The genes are TRBV28 and TRBJ2-7; a possible D gene is TRBD1 (6 bases). Germline CDR1 is MDHEN and CDR2 is SYDVKM. Trimming stripped 3 bases from V and 0 bases from J, with 12 bases between. This CDR3 spans 15 amino acids. CDR3 sequence: CASSFPGTPSYEQYF. The CDR3 DNA follows: TGTGCCAGCAGTTTCCCCGGGACACCCTCCTACGAGCAGTACTTC.

The rearrangement joins TRBV27 to TRBJ2-7; tentatively, D is TRBD2 (5 bases). Germline CDR1 and CDR2: MNHEY and SMNVEV (reference sequence). The CDR3 covers 13 residues. V gave up 6 bases and J gave up 7 bases, with 16 bases separating them. CDR3 residues: CASRSKDSREQYF. For the CDR3, the DNA is TGTGCCAGCAGAAGCAAGGACTCCAGGGAGCAGTACTTC.

The chain recombines TRBV18 with TRBJ1-4; TRBD1 agrees at 9 bases. V shed 6 bases, J shed 5 bases, and the junction held 7 bases outside the gene matches. CDR1 and CDR2 from the germline V gene are KGHSH and LQKENI. CDR3 size: 15 residues. The CDR3 protein is CASSLPTGGNEKLFF. DNA for the CDR3: TGTGCCAGCTCGCTTCCGACAGGGGGGAATGAAAAACTGTTTTTT. Together with reference TRBV18 and TRBJ1-4, the CDR3 gives the full variable domain: NAGVMQNPRHLVRRRGQEARLRCSPMKGHSHVYWYRQLPEEGLKFMVYLQKENIIDESGMPKERFSAEFPKEGPSILRIQQVVRGDSAAYFCASSLPTGGNEKLFFGSGTQLSVL.

This clone is a singleton in its sample. The chain employs TRBV3-1 (or the pseudogene TRBV3-2) and TRBJ2-2; a weak D match, TRBD1 (5 bases). The V and J ends lost 3 bases and 4 bases respectively, with 15 bases between them. Germline V lookup: CDR1 LGHDT, CDR2 YNNKEL (reference sequence). This CDR3 is built from 16 residues. CDR3 sequence reads: CASSQGLSGRTGELFF. The CDR3 DNA reads as TGTGCCAGCAGCCAGGGGCTTTCAGGTCGCACCGGGGAGCTGTTTTTT.

This clone was found a few times. In DNA form, the CDR3 reads TGTGCCAGCAGCCTTACCGGGACAGCCTATAATTCACCCCTCCACTTT. Protein product: CASSLTGTAYNSPLHF. This chain joins TRBV11-1 and TRBJ1-6; 7 positions match TRBD1. The CDR3 sequence is 16 residues long. J gave up 2 bases and V 5 bases, and 6 bases lay outside the gene matches. Germline V gene data show CDR1 as SGHAT and CDR2 as FQDESV (reference sequence).

The V and J genes are TRBV24-1 and TRBJ2-1, with D possibly TRBD1 on 6 matching bases. The V and J ends lost 5 bases and 8 bases respectively, with 21 bases between them. This CDR3 contains 16 residues. Germline-derived CDR1 and CDR2 are KGHDR and SFDVKD. In DNA form, the CDR3 reads TGTGCCACCAGTGGTCCCGCGCTCCAGGGGTTCCATGAGCAGTTCTTC. The encoded protein is CATSGPALQGFHEQFF.

V gene TRBV7-2 combines with J gene TRBJ2-5; possibly TRBD1 for D (5 bases). The CDR3 sequence is 14 residues long. The V gene lost 5 bases and the J gene lost 4 bases, with 14 bases spanning the gap. The germline gives CDR1 SGHTA, CDR2 FQGNSA. The CDR3 loop is CASSPLAGLETQYF. CDR3 nucleotide sequence: TGTGCCAGCAGCCCATTGGCAGGGTTAGAGACCCAGTACTTC.

This chain joins TRBV29-1 and TRBJ2-5, with 7 bases matching TRBD1. The germline V gene encodes CDR1 SQVTM and CDR2 ANQGSEA. This CDR3 has 14 residues. The V and J ends lost 7 bases and 6 bases, in that order; junction bases with no gene match: 14. CDR3 residues: CSAEGQRYGKTQYF. CDR3 sequence (DNA): TGCAGCGCAGAGGGACAGCGATATGGAAAGACCCAGTACTTC.

This chain uses TRBV5-5 with TRBJ2-3, with 7 bases fitting TRBD1. J was trimmed by 1 base and V by 0 bases; bases with no gene match: 2. The CDR3 spans 15 residues. Germline lookup yields CDR1 SGHKS and CDR2 YYEKEE (reference sequence). The CDR3 DNA reads as TGTGCCAGCAGCTTGGGACAGGGACGCACAGATACGCAGTATTTT. Protein product: CASSLGQGRTDTQYF.

The chain has TRBV5-4 and TRBJ2-1; D is possibly TRBD2 (5 bases). CDR1 is SGHNT, CDR2 YYREEE, per germline (reference sequence). The CDR3 runs to 14 residues. The V gene lost 4 bases and the J gene lost 13 bases, with 21 bases spanning the gap. DNA for the CDR3: TGTGCCAGCAGCCCGAGGGTCCATGGGATCGTACAGTTCTTC. Translating it yields CASSPRVHGIVQFF.

There are a few counts of this clone. This sequence joins TRBV7-9 and TRBJ2-5; 7 nucleotides align to TRBD2. This CDR3 has 14 residues. Trimming cost V 6 bases and J 3 bases; bases outside gene matches: 7. The germline V gene encodes CDR1 SEHNR and CDR2 FQNEAQ (reference sequence). CDR3 sequence: CASRPWGGEETQYF. The CDR3, as DNA: TGTGCCAGCAGACCGTGGGGGGGAGAAGAGACCCAGTACTTC.

The chain employs TRBV9 and TRBJ2-1; weak D call: TRBD2 (5 bases). Trimming took off 5 bases at V and 2 bases at J, with 14 bases between the two ends. The V gene's germline CDR1 is SGDLS and CDR2 YYNGEE. The CDR3 is made up of 15 amino acids. Here the CDR3 reads CASRFGVDPYNEQFF. The CDR3 DNA is TGTGCCAGCAGGTTCGGGGTTGATCCCTACAATGAGCAGTTCTTC.

Written as DNA, the CDR3 is TGTGCCAGCAGGTTAAGGACAGGGGGCTCCTACGAGCAGTACTTC. It is translated as CASRLRTGGSYEQYF. The chain combines TRBV6-5 with TRBJ2-7; 10 nucleotides match TRBD1. V lost 6 bases to trimming and J lost 0 bases; unmatched junction nucleotides: 5. The length of the CDR3 is 15 residues. Looked up from germline, CDR1 is MNHEY and CDR2 is SVGAGI.

This clone showed up just once. The chain links TRBV30 to TRBJ1-2, with D possibly matching TRBD1 (5 bases). Germline CDR1 and CDR2: GTSNPN and SVGIG (reference sequence). The CDR3 consists of 14 residues. The V gene lost 2 bases and the J gene lost 4 bases, with 14 bases spanning the gap. The CDR3 sequence is CAWSTPGGVYGYTF. The CDR3 DNA reads TGTGCCTGGAGTACCCCGGGGGGGGTCTATGGCTACACCTTC.

The genes are TRBV7-9 and TRBJ2-1, with D possibly matching TRBD1 (6 bases). V was pared by 2 bases and J by 4 bases, with 12 bases between. The V gene's germline CDR1 is SEHNR and CDR2 FQNEAQ (reference sequence). This CDR3 contains 15 residues. CDR3 bases: TGTGCCAGCAGCTTAATGGCAGGGGTGTACAATGAGCAGTTCTTC. This gives the protein CASSLMAGVYNEQFF.

The V gene is TRBV6-6, the J gene TRBJ2-3; D is unclear. V was pared by 4 bases and J by 0 bases, with 2 bases between. Germline CDR1 MNHNY, CDR2 SVGAGI (reference sequence). This CDR3 comprises 12 residues. Here the CDR3 reads CASSLSTDTQYF. CDR3 coding DNA: TGTGCCAGCAGTTTAAGCACAGATACGCAGTATTTT.

This rearrangement joins TRBV15 to TRBJ1-6; maybe TRBD1 (6 bases). Looked up from germline, CDR1 is LNHNV and CDR2 is YYDKDF (reference sequence). This CDR3 spans 19 amino acids. V was cut by 3 bases and J by 0 bases, with 18 bases left in between. The CDR3 coding sequence is TGTGCCACCAGCAGTTCGAAACAGGGCCACAGCTCCTATAATTCACCCCTCCACTTT. The encoded protein is CATSSSKQGHSSYNSPLHF.

This chain joins TRBV2 and TRBJ2-5; a weak D match, TRBD2 (5 bases). This CDR3 is built from 11 residues. The V end lost 6 bases, the J end lost 5 bases, and 7 bases lay between the germline ends. Germline-derived CDR1 and CDR2 are SNHLY and FYNNEI. CDR3 in DNA: TGTGCCAGCAGCCCGGGGGAGACCCAGTACTTC. Amino acids: CASSPGETQYF. The variable domain in full, completed from reference TRBV2 and TRBJ2-5, reads EPEVTQTPSHQVTQMGQEVILRCVPISNHLYFYWYRQILGQKVEFLVSFYNNEISEKSEIFDDQFSVERPDGSNFTLKIRSTKLEDSAMYFCASSPGETQYFGPGTRLLVL.

The V and J genes are TRBV7-2 and TRBJ2-5; 11 bases are a match to TRBD1. The germline V gene has CDR1 SGHTA and CDR2 FQGNSA. The CDR3 loop spans 14 amino acids. V lost 5 bases and J lost 5; bases outside the gene matches: 4. CDR3 in amino acids: CASSPDRGLETQYF. The CDR3 bases are TGTGCCAGCAGCCCGGACAGGGGGCTGGAGACCCAGTACTTC.

The chain recombines TRBV11-2 with TRBJ1-2; no clear D gene. Per the germline V gene, CDR1 is SGHAT and CDR2 is FQNNGV. V lost 5 bases and J 5 bases, leaving 21 bases between the germline ends. The CDR3 is 16 residues long. The CDR3 DNA reads TGTGCCAGCAGCACCTATAGGGAGGTACCCAGATATGGCTACACCTTC. The encoded protein is CASSTYREVPRYGYTF.

The rearrangement joins TRBV28 to TRBJ2-7; TRBD2 aligns across 7 bases. The CDR3 totals 14 residues. Germline CDR1 is MDHEN and CDR2 is SYDVKM. The V segment lost 3 bases and the J segment 5 bases; nucleotides outside the gene matches: 7. CDR3 sequence: CASSFRRESDEQYF. Written as DNA, the CDR3 is TGTGCCAGCAGTTTTCGGCGGGAGTCCGACGAGCAGTACTTC. The variable domain in full, with the rest retrieved from reference TRBV28 and TRBJ2-7, is DVKVTQSSRYLVKRTGEKVFLECVQDMDHENMFWYRQDPGLGLRLIYFSYDVKMKEKGDIPEGYSVSREKKERFSLILESASTNQTSMYLCASSFRRESDEQYFGPGTRLTVT.

The V gene is TRBV18, the J gene TRBJ2-3; possibly TRBD1 for D (5 bases). CDR1 and CDR2 (germline): KGHSH, LQKENI. The V and J ends lost 4 bases and 2 bases respectively, with 16 bases between them. The CDR3 has 16 amino acids. CDR3 bases: TGTGCCAGCTCACGTACTCAGGGATCATTCACAGATACGCAGTATTTT. Residues: CASSRTQGSFTDTQYF. The entire variable domain, with the rest obtained from reference TRBV18 and TRBJ2-3, is as follows: NAGVMQNPRHLVRRRGQEARLRCSPMKGHSHVYWYRQLPEEGLKFMVYLQKENIIDESGMPKERFSAEFPKEGPSILRIQQVVRGDSAAYFCASSRTQGSFTDTQYFGPGTRLTVL.

The chain is built from TRBV7-2 and TRBJ2-1, with D tentatively TRBD2 (5 bases). This CDR3 is 14 amino acids long. The V gene's germline CDR1 is SGHTA and CDR2 FQGNSA. The V gene lost 6 bases and the J gene lost 6 bases, with 15 bases spanning the gap. CDR3 protein: CASRAGGSANEQFF. DNA for the CDR3: TGTGCCAGCAGGGCGGGCGGGTCGGCCAATGAGCAGTTCTTC.

The rearrangement joins TRBV3-1 (or the pseudogene TRBV3-2) to TRBJ1-2; no clear D. Trimming left V 5 bases short and J 2 bases short, with 12 bases between. Per germline, CDR1 LGHDT and CDR2 YNNKEL (reference sequence). This CDR3 has 14 amino acids. The CDR3 region is CASSSANTNYGYTF. CDR3 nucleotide sequence: TGTGCCAGCAGCTCCGCAAACACCAACTATGGCTACACCTTC.

CDR3 in DNA: TGTGCCAGTAGTATACAGGGGACAGTTAGTGAAAAACTGTTTTTT. Translation: CASSIQGTVSEKLFF. The V and J genes are TRBV19 and TRBJ1-4; 7 bases fit TRBD1. With 2 bases clipped from V and 7 bases from J, the junction kept 7 bases outside the gene matches. CDR3 length: 15 amino acids. Germline-derived CDR1 and CDR2 are LNHDA and SQIVND (reference sequence).

The rearrangement links TRBV24-1 to TRBJ2-7, with TRBD2 as a possible D gene (6 bases). This CDR3 region has 13 residues. V was clipped by 4 bases and J by 4 bases, with 10 bases between them. Germline-derived CDR1 and CDR2 are KGHDR and SFDVKD. The CDR3 nucleotides are TGTGCCACCAGTGACCCACGGGGGTACGAGCAGTACTTC. Protein: CATSDPRGYEQYF.

This clone has just one count. The chain has TRBV6-1 and TRBJ1-2; D possibly corresponds to TRBD1 (6 bases). Trimming removed 1 base from V and 8 bases from J, with 17 bases in between. The CDR3 sequence is 15 residues long. Per germline, CDR1 MNHNS and CDR2 SASEGT. CDR3: CASSEVVGQQRGYTF. For the CDR3, the DNA is TGTGCCAGCAGTGAAGTCGTCGGACAGCAGAGGGGCTACACCTTC.

The chain combines TRBV5-6 with TRBJ2-7; maybe TRBD2 (6 bases). In germline, CDR1 is SGHDT, CDR2 YYEEEE. V was shortened by 5 bases and J by 3 bases, with 12 bases between the two germline ends. The CDR3 is 13 amino acids. CDR3 sequence reads: CASSRTIYYEQYF. The CDR3 nucleotides read TGTGCCAGCAGTCGGACTATCTACTACGAGCAGTACTTC.